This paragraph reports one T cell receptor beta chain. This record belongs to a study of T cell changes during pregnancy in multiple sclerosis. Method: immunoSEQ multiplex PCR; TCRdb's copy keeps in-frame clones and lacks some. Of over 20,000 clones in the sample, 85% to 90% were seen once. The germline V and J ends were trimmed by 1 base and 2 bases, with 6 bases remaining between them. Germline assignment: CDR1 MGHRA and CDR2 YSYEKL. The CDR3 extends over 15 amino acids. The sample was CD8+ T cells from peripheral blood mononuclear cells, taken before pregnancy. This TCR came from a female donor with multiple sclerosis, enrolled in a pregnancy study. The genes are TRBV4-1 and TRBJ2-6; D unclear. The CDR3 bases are TGCGCCAGCAGCCAAGTTGCTACTGGGGCCAACGTCCTGACTTTC. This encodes CASSQVATGANVLTF.